Below are 6 T cell receptor beta chains sequenced from a single sample in a study of T cell changes during pregnancy in multiple sclerosis. This table comes from immunoSEQ multiplex PCR, and its TCRdb copy is limited to in-frame clones, with some not included. The table has about 110,000 clones, 85% to 95% seen once. Material: peripheral blood, obtained after pregnancy. These receptors all stem from a female donor with multiple sclerosis, enrolled in a pregnancy study.

The chain has TRBV5-1 and TRBJ1-5; maybe TRBD1 (5 bases). Germline CDR1 reads SGHRS; CDR2 reads YFSETQ. The CDR3 spans 14 residues. Trimming took off 4 bases at V and 3 bases at J, with 11 bases between the two ends. The DNA for the CDR3 is TGCGCCAGCAGCCCTACAGGCAACAATCAGCCCCAGCATTTT. Its protein product is CASSPTGNNQPQHF. Full variable domain (missing parts from reference TRBV5-1 and TRBJ1-5): KAGVTQTPRYLIKTRGQQVTLSCSPISGHRSVSWYQQTPGQGLQFLFEYFSETQRNKGNFPGRFSGRQFSNSRSEMNVSTLELGDSALYLCASSPTGNNQPQHFGDGTRLSIL.

The CDR3 reads CASSQADRERNEQFF. The CDR3 DNA reads TGCGCCAGCAGCCAAGCGGACAGGGAGAGAAATGAGCAGTTCTTC. This rearrangement joins TRBV4-1 to TRBJ2-1, with 8 positions matching TRBD1. The CDR3 length is 15 residues. Trimming cost V 1 base and J 7 bases; bases outside gene matches: 6. Germline-derived CDR1 and CDR2 are MGHRA and YSYEKL.

This chain links TRBV30 with TRBJ2-1, with 7 bases matching TRBD2. The CDR3 loop spans 17 amino acids. Unmatched junction bases numbered 13, after V lost 0 bases and J lost 5 bases. Germline V CDR1 and CDR2: GTSNPN, SVGIG (reference sequence). The CDR3 sequence is CAWSVNRLAEINNEQFF. CDR3 sequence (DNA): TGTGCCTGGAGTGTAAATCGGCTAGCGGAAATTAACAATGAGCAGTTCTTC.

The rearrangement uses TRBV2 and TRBJ1-1; D uncertain. Trimming pared 1 base from V and 1 base from J, leaving 7 bases between. Germline-derived CDR1 and CDR2 are SNHLY and FYNNEI. This CDR3 has 14 amino acids. The CDR3 DNA follows: TGTGCCAGCAGTGAAGTTTCCAAGAACACTGAAGCTTTCTTT. Translation gives CASSEVSKNTEAFF.

This chain links TRBV2 with TRBJ1-2; D call uncertain. Trimming cost V 4 bases and J 1 base, with 4 bases left between them. The CDR3 is 12 residues long. Germline loops: CDR1 SNHLY, CDR2 FYNNEI. CDR3: CASSGNNYGYTF. For the CDR3, the DNA is TGTGCCAGCAGTGGTAATAACTATGGCTACACCTTC.

This clone was counted once. J is TRBJ2-2 and V is TRBV9; the D gene is possibly TRBD2 (6 bases). The V gene lost 4 bases and the J gene lost 7 bases, with 14 bases spanning the gap. The CDR3 spans 14 residues. Germline values: CDR1 SGDLS, CDR2 YYNGEE. The CDR3 sequence is CASSSSSVNGELFF. CDR3 DNA: TGTGCCAGCAGCTCCTCTAGCGTAAACGGGGAGCTGTTTTTT.